This T cell receptor beta chain was sequenced for a study of T cell repertoires in aging, cancer and after chemotherapy. Study details: Roughly 8.8 million TCR reads made up the full dataset.

The template was genomic DNA from peripheral blood, not RNA. This clonotype is labeled as medium-sized. Its cognate antigen is unknown. TRB rearrangements spanning V, D and J were amplified using mixed TRB-A/B primers. TCRdb redid the calling of the multiplex PCR reads with MiXCR, one entry per CDR3 protein. The top ten clones hold about 15% of a sample with 4,000 to 4,500 distinct CDR3 sequences, roughly 24% of them seen once. Germline-derived CDR1 and CDR2 are SGHVS and FNYEAQ. V was pared by 5 bases and J by 7 bases, with 12 bases between. The CDR3 contains 13 residues. Points from the study as a whole: Median generation probability rose over the chemotherapy interval in each cancer cohort, suggesting rebound thymic output. Age-matched healthy donors had significantly more diverse, less clonal blood TCR repertoires than untreated cancer patients. Healthy donors lost TCR diversity with age mainly through richness, cancer patients through richness and evenness.

V and J are TRBV7-6 and TRBJ2-1; the D is unclear. Sequencing input: blood. This clonotype originated in a human donor with a solid tumor. CDR3 region: CASSPSLVNEQFF. The CDR3 DNA sequence: TGTGCCAGCAGCCCCTCCCTAGTTAATGAGCAGTTCTTC.